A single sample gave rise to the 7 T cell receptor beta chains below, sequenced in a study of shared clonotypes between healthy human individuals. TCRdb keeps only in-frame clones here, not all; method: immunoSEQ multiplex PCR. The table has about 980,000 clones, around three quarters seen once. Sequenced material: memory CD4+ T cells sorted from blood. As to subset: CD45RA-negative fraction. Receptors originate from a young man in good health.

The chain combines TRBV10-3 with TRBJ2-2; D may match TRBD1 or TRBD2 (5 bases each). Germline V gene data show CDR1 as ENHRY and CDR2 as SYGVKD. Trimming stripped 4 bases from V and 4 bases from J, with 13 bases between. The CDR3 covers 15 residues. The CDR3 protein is CAISASLGGTGELFF. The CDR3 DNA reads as TGTGCCATCAGTGCCTCCCTTGGGGGCACCGGGGAGCTGTTTTTT.

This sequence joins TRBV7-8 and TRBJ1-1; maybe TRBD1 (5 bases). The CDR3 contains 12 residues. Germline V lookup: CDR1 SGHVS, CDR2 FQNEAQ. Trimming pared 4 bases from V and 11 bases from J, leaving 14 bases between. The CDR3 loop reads CASSSSGREAFF. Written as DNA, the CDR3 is TGTGCCAGCAGCTCATCGGGCAGGGAGGCTTTCTTT.

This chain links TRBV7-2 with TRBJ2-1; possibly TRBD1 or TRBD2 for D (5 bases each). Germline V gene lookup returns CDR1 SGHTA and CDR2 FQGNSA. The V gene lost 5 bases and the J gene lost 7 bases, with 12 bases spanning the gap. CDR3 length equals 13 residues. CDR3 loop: CASSLGDRNEQFF. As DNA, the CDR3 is TGTGCCAGCAGCCTTGGGGACCGGAATGAGCAGTTCTTC.

The CDR3 DNA reads as TGTGCCAGCTCAGGGAGGACAGGGATGAACACTGAAGCTTTCTTT. It codes for CASSGRTGMNTEAFF. The rearrangement uses TRBV18 and TRBJ1-1; 8 positions match TRBD1. Trimming removed 5 bases from V and 0 bases from J; junction bases left unmatched: 5. CDR1 and CDR2 from the germline V gene are KGHSH and LQKENI. This CDR3 is built from 15 residues.

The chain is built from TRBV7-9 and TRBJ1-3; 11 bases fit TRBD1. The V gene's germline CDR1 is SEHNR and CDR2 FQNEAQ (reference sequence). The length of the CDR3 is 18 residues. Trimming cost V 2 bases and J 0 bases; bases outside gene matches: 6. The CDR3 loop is CASSLIGQGALSGNTIYF. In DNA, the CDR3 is TGTGCCAGCAGCTTAATCGGACAGGGGGCCCTCTCTGGAAACACCATATATTTT.

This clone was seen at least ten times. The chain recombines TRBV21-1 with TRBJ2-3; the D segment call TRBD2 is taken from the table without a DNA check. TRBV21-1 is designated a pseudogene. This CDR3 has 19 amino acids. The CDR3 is CASSKPSFLASGSTDTQYF. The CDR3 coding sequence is TGTGCCAGCAGCAAACCTAGTTTTCTAGCTAGCGGGAGCACAGATACGCAGTATTTT.

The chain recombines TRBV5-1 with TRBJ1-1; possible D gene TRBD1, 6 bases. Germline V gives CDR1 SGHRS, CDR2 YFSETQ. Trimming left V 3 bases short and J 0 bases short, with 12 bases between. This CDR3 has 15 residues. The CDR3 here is CASSWVQGMNTEAFF. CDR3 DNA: TGCGCCAGCAGCTGGGTACAGGGCATGAACACTGAAGCTTTCTTT.